This TCR beta chain was recovered during a study of T cell clones after liver transplantation. Study-wide background: Immunosuppression withdrawal was tried within 2 years after liver transplantation in this trial. TCRbeta sequencing after a pre-transplant mixed lymphocyte reaction identified graft-donor-reactive clones, later tracked in post-transplant blood. Tolerance: complete withdrawal held at least one year, liver enzymes staying within twice normal. Blood was drawn pre-transplant, before withdrawal, and after full or failed withdrawal.

Profiled with immunoSEQ multiplex PCR; TCRdb holds only in-frame clones, not every one. The repertoire holds about 76,000 clones, with less than 90% as singletons. V was cut by 5 bases and J by 4 bases, with 15 bases left in between. This CDR3 is built from 15 residues. CDR1 is SGHTA and CDR2 is FQGNSA in the germline V gene. This material consisted of CD4+ T cells from blood, taken at the 22-month timepoint. This TCR came from a human patient who received a liver transplant. Some T cells may arise from the graft donor. This chain joins TRBV7-2 and TRBJ2-1, with D tentatively TRBD2 (6 bases). CDR3 protein: CASSDSGGIYNEQFF. CDR3 nucleotides: TGTGCCAGCAGCGATAGCGGAGGCATATACAATGAGCAGTTCTTC. Complete variable domain (other parts from reference TRBV7-2 and TRBJ2-1): GAGVSQSPSNKVTEKGKDVELRCDPISGHTALYWYRQSLGQGLEFLIYFQGNSAPDKSGLPSDRFSAERTGGSVSTLTIQRTQQEDSAVYLCASSDSGGIYNEQFFGPGTRLTVL.